The 30 T cell receptor beta chains below all came from one sample that was sequenced in a study of shared clonotypes between healthy human individuals. TCRdb's table, derived via immunoSEQ multiplex PCR, lists solely in-frame clones and lacks some. Counted here are about 1.5 million clones, 95% to 99% occurring once; the ten biggest clones make up 0.45%. Sequencing was carried out using naive CD4+ T cells sorted from blood. As to subset: CD45RA+ positively selected. The receptors were sampled from a man aged 25-45 years in good health.

This clone was counted between two and nine times. This same CDR3 is encoded by further DNA sequences in the sample. The chain links TRBV6-5 to TRBJ1-1; D gene uncertain. The CDR3 is 10 residues long. In germline, CDR1 is MNHEY, CDR2 SVGAGI. V was shortened by 8 bases and J by 1 base, with 2 bases between the two germline ends. In nucleotides, the CDR3 is TGTGCCAGCGGGAACACTGAAGCTTTCTTT. Translation: CASGNTEAFF.

The chain couples TRBV7-8 to TRBJ2-7; TRBD2 matches at 7 bases. The CDR3 sequence is 13 residues long. The germline gives CDR1 SGHVS, CDR2 FQNEAQ. Trimming at V came to 5 bases and at J to 4 bases, leaving 5 bases not matched to a gene. CDR3 nucleotide sequence: TGTGCCAGCAGCCCGGGGGGTGCTTACGAGCAGTACTTC. This gives the protein CASSPGGAYEQYF.

The table lists this clone with a count of one. Compared with germline, one end of the junction differs, possibly owing to a read error. The chain is built from TRBV2 and TRBJ2-5; TRBD1 might be the D (6 bases). This CDR3 contains 12 residues. The V gene's germline CDR1 is SNHLY and CDR2 FYNNEI. CDR3 loop: CASTYPAREGDF. The CDR3 nucleotides are TGTGCCAGTACCTACCCCGCCCGAGAGGGGGACTTC.

CDR3 nucleotides: TGTGCCAGCAGCCCGGGGACCTCCCGGAATGAGCAGTTCTTC. Amino acids: CASSPGTSRNEQFF. The chain is built from TRBV5-4 and TRBJ2-1; D may match TRBD1 or TRBD2 (5 bases each). V shed 4 bases and J shed 7 bases, with 15 bases lying between them. The CDR3 is made up of 14 amino acids. CDR1 is SGHNT and CDR2 is YYREEE in the germline V gene (reference sequence). Together with reference TRBV5-4 and TRBJ2-1, the CDR3 gives the full variable domain: ETGVTQSPTHLIKTRGQQVTLRCSSQSGHNTVSWYQQALGQGPQFIFQYYREEENGRGNFPPRFSGLQFPNYSSELNVNALELDDSALYLCASSPGTSRNEQFFGPGTRLTVL.

This chain joins TRBV4-1 and TRBJ2-7; 9 bases align to TRBD2. V shed 3 bases and J 0 bases; nucleotides not matched to a gene: 6. Germline V gene sequence: CDR1 MGHRA, CDR2 YSYEKL. This CDR3 has 16 residues. In DNA, the CDR3 is TGCGCCAGCAGCCATGGTAGCGGGAGAACCTCCTACGAGCAGTACTTC. Its translation: CASSHGSGRTSYEQYF.

The gene calls are TRBV29-1 and TRBJ1-2; 7 nucleotides match TRBD1. J lost 5 bases, V lost 7 bases, and 7 bases had no gene match. The CDR3 extends over 12 amino acids. Germline assignment: CDR1 SQVTM and CDR2 ANQGSEA. CDR3 DNA: TGCAGCGCTCAGGAGGGGGCTTATGGCTACACCTTC. Encoded protein: CSAQEGAYGYTF.

The genes are TRBV10-2 and TRBJ2-4; weak D call: TRBD1 (6 bases). Trimming shortened V by 0 bases and J by 13 bases, and 10 bases separated the two germline ends. Germline CDR1 reads WSHSY; CDR2 reads SAAADI. The CDR3 runs to 12 residues. CDR3 loop: CASSESWGQQYF. The CDR3 nucleotides are TGCGCCAGCAGTGAGTCTTGGGGACAACAGTACTTC.

Concerning this clone: At the DNA level, this CDR3 is encoded by other sequences in the same sample as well. J is TRBJ2-5 and V is TRBV19, with unresolved D. The germline V gene has CDR1 LNHDA and CDR2 SQIVND (reference sequence). This CDR3 has 13 amino acids. The V gene lost 3 bases and the J gene lost 2 bases, with 7 bases spanning the gap. The CDR3 here is CASSIVGQETQYF. The DNA of the CDR3 is TGTGCCAGTAGTATTGTAGGACAAGAGACCCAGTACTTC.

The chain is built from TRBV6-5 and TRBJ1-4, with D hard to call. Germline V CDR1 and CDR2: MNHEY, SVGAGI. V was shortened by 5 bases and J by 0 bases, with 7 bases between the two germline ends. The CDR3 is made up of 14 amino acids. CDR3 protein: CASSKVATNEKLFF. The CDR3 nucleotides are TGTGCCAGCAGTAAGGTGGCAACTAATGAAAAACTGTTTTTT.

This rearrangement joins TRBV2 to TRBJ2-1, with 7 nucleotides matching TRBD1. Germline lookup yields CDR1 SNHLY and CDR2 FYNNEI. CDR3 length: 16 residues. V shed 3 bases and J 6 bases; nucleotides not matched to a gene: 11. CDR3 protein: CASSDSRGFFSNEQFF. CDR3 DNA: TGTGCCAGCAGTGATTCCAGGGGGTTTTTTTCCAATGAGCAGTTCTTC.

The rearrangement joins TRBV2 to TRBJ2-1; possibly TRBD1 for D (5 bases). V dropped 8 bases and J dropped 7 bases, with 15 bases sitting between them. CDR3 length: 13 residues. In germline, CDR1 is SNHLY, CDR2 FYNNEI. The CDR3 loop reads CASGPSRQNEQFF. The CDR3 DNA follows: TGTGCCAGCGGGCCCAGTAGACAGAATGAGCAGTTCTTC.

The J gene is TRBJ1-4, the V gene TRBV5-1; D is perhaps TRBD1 (6 bases). Trimming removed 6 bases at V and 8 bases at J, with 17 bases between. The CDR3 covers 14 residues. Germline CDR1 is SGHRS and CDR2 is YFSETQ. CDR3 DNA sequence: TGCGCCAGCAACCACAGGGAATTACGGGAAAAACTGTTTTTT. It codes for CASNHRELREKLFF.

CDR3 protein: CASTNGRINEQYF. The CDR3 nucleotides read TGTGCCAGCACCAACGGGAGGATCAACGAGCAGTACTTC. V usage is TRBV6-5 and J usage is TRBJ2-7; TRBD2 agrees at 7 bases. The CDR3 loop spans 13 amino acids. CDR1 is MNHEY and CDR2 is SVGAGI in the germline V gene. The V gene end was trimmed by 7 bases and the J gene end by 5 bases; junction bases not matched to a gene: 8.

This sequence joins TRBV5-8 and TRBJ1-3; no reliable D call. The CDR3 runs 15 residues. CDR1 and CDR2 (germline): SGHTS, YDEGEE. The V end lost 0 bases, the J end lost 0 bases, and 7 bases lay between the germline ends. Here the CDR3 DNA reads TGTGCCAGCAGCTTGGCTTGGAGCTCTGGAAACACCATATATTTT. The encoded protein is CASSLAWSSGNTIYF. The full variable domain, with the rest looked up from reference TRBV5-8 and TRBJ1-3, is EAGVTQSPTHLIKTRGQQATLRCSPISGHTSVYWYQQALGLGLQFLLWYDEGEERNRGNFPPRFSGRQFPNYSSELNVNALELEDSALYLCASSLAWSSGNTIYFGEGSWLTVV.

The rearrangement joins TRBV28 to TRBJ2-7; the D gene is possibly TRBD1 (5 bases). The V and J ends lost 6 bases and 2 bases respectively, with 14 bases between them. Germline CDR1 MDHEN, CDR2 SYDVKM. There are 14 residues in the CDR3. For the CDR3, the DNA is TGTGCCAGCAGGGACACGGACCCACCCTACGAGCAGTACTTC. It is translated as CASRDTDPPYEQYF.

The rearrangement uses TRBV13 and TRBJ2-7, with 8 bases aligning to TRBD2. Germline V gives CDR1 PRHDT, CDR2 FYEKMQ (reference sequence). CDR3 size: 15 residues. V dropped 7 bases and J dropped 5; count of bases not matched to a gene: 13. CDR3 loop: CASILTSGPRDEQYF. The CDR3 DNA follows: TGTGCCAGCATCCTTACTAGCGGCCCCCGGGACGAGCAGTACTTC.

V is TRBV7-8 and J is TRBJ2-5; 7 positions match TRBD2. The J segment lost 6 bases and the V segment lost 5 bases, leaving 9 bases of the junction unmatched. This CDR3 contains 14 residues. The germline CDR1 and CDR2 sequences are SGHVS and FQNEAQ. DNA for the CDR3: TGTGCCAGCAGCCCAGCGGGGACCGCTAAGACCCAGTACTTC. As protein: CASSPAGTAKTQYF.

The chain couples TRBV28 to TRBJ2-7; D is tentatively TRBD1 or TRBD2 (6 bases each). Germline CDR1 is MDHEN and CDR2 is SYDVKM. V lost 5 bases, J lost 0 bases, and 20 bases lay in between. The CDR3 length is 17 residues. The CDR3 region is CASSGAGGTEHSYEQYF. CDR3 in DNA: TGTGCCAGCAGTGGGGCCGGGGGCACGGAACACTCCTACGAGCAGTACTTC.

This sequence joins TRBV5-4 and TRBJ2-3; 13 nucleotides align to TRBD2. The germline gives CDR1 SGHNT, CDR2 YYREEE (reference sequence). Trimming cost V 5 bases and J 3 bases; bases outside gene matches: 6. The CDR3 is 16 residues long. The CDR3 reads CASRRGLAGETDTQYF. As DNA, the CDR3 is TGTGCCAGCAGGCGCGGACTAGCGGGAGAAACAGATACGCAGTATTTT. Filled out from reference TRBV5-4 and TRBJ2-3, the complete variable domain reads ETGVTQSPTHLIKTRGQQVTLRCSSQSGHNTVSWYQQALGQGPQFIFQYYREEENGRGNFPPRFSGLQFPNYSSELNVNALELDDSALYLCASRRGLAGETDTQYFGPGTRLTVL.

This clone was picked up one time. V usage is TRBV18 and J usage is TRBJ2-5; 7 bases agree with TRBD1. Trimming took 2 bases from V and 5 from J; bases not matched to a gene: 5. The CDR3 length is 14 residues. In germline, CDR1 is KGHSH, CDR2 LQKENI. CDR3: CASSPRGQSETQYF. Here the CDR3 DNA reads TGTGCCAGCTCACCAAGGGGACAGTCGGAGACCCAGTACTTC. The variable domain in full, with the rest retrieved from reference TRBV18 and TRBJ2-5, is NAGVMQNPRHLVRRRGQEARLRCSPMKGHSHVYWYRQLPEEGLKFMVYLQKENIIDESGMPKERFSAEFPKEGPSILRIQQVVRGDSAAYFCASSPRGQSETQYFGPGTRLLVL.

The chain couples TRBV5-6 to TRBJ2-7; D unclear. The CDR3 runs to 11 residues. CDR1 and CDR2 (germline): SGHDT, YYEEEE. V was cut by 4 bases and J by 5 bases, with 7 bases left in between. CDR3 residues: CASSLRDEQYF. CDR3 DNA sequence: TGTGCCAGCAGCCTGAGAGACGAGCAGTACTTC. The full variable domain, completed using reference TRBV5-6 and TRBJ2-7, is DAGVTQSPTHLIKTRGQQVTLRCSPKSGHDTVSWYQQALGQGPQFIFQYYEEEERQRGNFPDRFSGHQFPNYSSELNVNALLLGDSALYLCASSLRDEQYFGPGTRLTVT.

The chain is built from TRBV2 and TRBJ2-7; 7 nucleotides line up with TRBD2. Germline CDR1 and CDR2: SNHLY and FYNNEI. The CDR3 extends over 14 amino acids. V lost 3 bases, J lost 4 bases, and 6 bases stayed unmatched. Here the CDR3 reads CASSDAGVQYEQYF. CDR3 nucleotide sequence: TGTGCCAGCAGTGATGCGGGAGTACAGTACGAGCAGTACTTC.

Written as DNA, the CDR3 is TGTGCCAGCAGCTTAGTCCGACAGGGGGGCTACGAGCAGTACTTC. It is translated as CASSLVRQGGYEQYF. J is TRBJ2-7 and V is TRBV7-2, with 9 bases fitting TRBD1. With V trimmed by 1 base and J by 3 bases, 4 bases remained unmatched. CDR1 and CDR2 from the germline V gene are SGHTA and FQGNSA. This CDR3 comprises 15 residues.

The chain recombines TRBV4-3 with TRBJ1-3; D gene ambiguous. This CDR3 has 14 amino acids. With 5 bases removed from V and 0 bases from J, the gap between germline ends came to 8 bases. Germline CDR1 LGHNA, CDR2 YSLEER. CDR3 region: CASSSTGSGNTIYF. The DNA of the CDR3 is TGCGCCAGCAGCTCGACGGGCTCTGGAAACACCATATATTTT.

This chain connects TRBV29-1 to TRBJ2-3, with D perhaps being TRBD1 or TRBD2 (5 bases each). The CDR3 has 13 residues. Trimming removed 7 bases at V and 1 base at J, with 12 bases between. Germline V gene data show CDR1 as SQVTM and CDR2 as ANQGSEA. The CDR3, as DNA: TGCAGCGCCCTTTTGGGGGGCACAGATACGCAGTATTTT. Its protein product is CSALLGGTDTQYF.

The chain recombines TRBV10-1 with TRBJ2-7, with a possible D match to TRBD2 (6 bases). Germline values: CDR1 WNHNN, CDR2 SYGVQD (reference sequence). This CDR3 has 13 residues. The V gene lost 6 bases and the J gene lost 2 bases, with 11 bases spanning the gap. The CDR3 DNA sequence: TGCGCCAGCAGCGGGACTGCCGCCTACGAGCAGTACTTC. Translation: CASSGTAAYEQYF.

This sequence joins TRBV20-1 and TRBJ1-1; D is undetermined. The CDR3 is 11 amino acids. Trimming shortened V by 6 bases and J by 7 bases, and 12 bases separated the two germline ends. Germline CDR1 is DFQATT and CDR2 is SNEGSKA (reference sequence). The CDR3 DNA sequence: TGCAGTGCCCCGGGCGGATATGAAGCTTTCTTT. Translated, it gives CSAPGGYEAFF.

The chain joins TRBV5-1 to TRBJ2-1, with D perhaps TRBD1 or TRBD2 (6 bases each). The CDR3 has 15 amino acids. V was clipped by 0 bases and J by 9 bases, with 16 bases between them. Germline assignment: CDR1 SGHRS and CDR2 YFSETQ. The chain's CDR3 is CASSLEGGLGGEQFF. The CDR3 coding sequence is TGCGCCAGCAGCTTGGAAGGGGGACTGGGAGGTGAGCAGTTCTTC.

This chain joins TRBV7-8 and TRBJ2-5; D might be TRBD2 (5 bases). CDR3 length equals 16 residues. The V gene's germline CDR1 is SGHVS and CDR2 FQNEAQ. V was cut by 5 bases and J by 7 bases, with 23 bases left in between. The CDR3 DNA follows: TGTGCCAGCAGCGTGAGAAGCGGCGTAAGGATGGGGACCCAGTACTTC. Translating it yields CASSVRSGVRMGTQYF.

This clone was observed once. The chain combines TRBV5-4 with TRBJ2-7; 12 nucleotides align to TRBD2. The CDR3 totals 16 residues. With V trimmed by 3 bases and J by 4 bases, 8 bases remained unmatched. The germline gives CDR1 SGHNT, CDR2 YYREEE (reference sequence). CDR3 DNA sequence: TGTGCCAGCAGCTGGACTAGCGGGAACGTGAATTACGAGCAGTACTTC. Translation gives CASSWTSGNVNYEQYF.